Listed here is a single T cell receptor beta chain. This clone's antigen is unknown. No base-level quality is on record; no much larger clone is a single base apart. The germline V gene gives CDR1 as MGHRA and CDR2 as YSYEKL. V and J lose 1 base and 3 bases, and a span of 13 bases separates them. The CDR3 holds 16 amino acids from the cysteine to the phenylalanine. Kept here is only the CDR3 DNA, which spans 48 bases and is read in frame from base 1. This entry is derived from a study of blood T cell repertoires in COVID-19 (dated by TCRdb to between 2020 and 2021). Study-level background: Collaborator samples came from the United States, Italy and Spain and covered acute and convalescent phases of COVID-19. The prospective study material was composed of cDNA or gDNA derived from T cells, B-cell-depleted T cells, or PBMCs. Deeply sampled blood TCRbeta repertoires from subjects exposed to, actively infected with, or recovered from COVID-19 were included in the dataset. A freely available public database, intended as a resource for researchers studying the immune response to SARS-CoV-2, is where the repertoires were released. The samples were drawn from two sources: the first 160 participants of the ongoing ImmuneRACE study, and over 1,000 subjects contributed by 6 global collaborators. Sample metadata almost always included a de-identified subject ID, COVID-19 status, age in years and sex. Where HLA class I and class II types were available, the types were taken from metadata supplied by the sample provider, not from assay-based typing. Broader findings and caveats from the paper: The quantity of clinical and demographic metadata differed by source and by participant and was supplied without curation.

TCRbeta CDR3 regions were amplified from genomic DNA using the immunoSEQ Assay, a bias-controlled multiplex PCR. The authors' analysis ran thus. Nucleated cell counts per sample were estimated from amplification of reference gene primers within the assay. To quantify the absolute abundance of each unique TCRbeta CDR3 rearrangement, sequence reads were collapsed and filtered. Productive Simpson clonality was computed per sample as the square root of Simpson's diversity index over productive rearrangements. In its TCRdb copy, this immuneACCESS table keeps in-frame sequences only and misses some clones. Where compared with another copy, unresolved V genes explain less than half of these, and the others have no known cause. That table gives V, J and clone size, and the DNA gave D and trimming. This sample comprises fewer than 75,000 clones, around nine tenths of them detected only once. Approximately 1.5% of the sample goes to the ten largest clones.

Collaborating institutions collected whole blood in K2EDTA tubes following their own protocols. Collaborator samples were shipped for TCRbeta analysis as frozen whole blood, isolated PBMCs, or DNA extracted from either sample type. The sample comprised peripheral blood. The clonotype comes from a man aged 60 to 75 with acute or convalescent COVID-19. The chain is made from TRBV4-1 and TRBJ1-3; TRBD1 might be the D gene, on 5 matching bases. The CDR3 is CASSQGVQGYGNTIYF. The nucleotide sequence reads TGCGCCAGCAGCCAAGGGGTGCAGGGATATGGAAACACCATATATTTT.